This TCR beta chain was identified during a study of radiation and T cells in renal cell carcinoma. Germline V lookup: CDR1 SGDLS, CDR2 YYNGEE. The CDR3 length is 16 residues. The V gene lost 2 bases and the J gene lost 3 bases, with 18 bases spanning the gap. Notes on the study in general: No pretreatment tumor biopsies were available for baseline clonotypes.

Only in-frame clones appear in the TCRdb table, and some are missing; sequencing was by immunoSEQ multiplex PCR. The table includes some 120,000 clones, around 83% detected once. Time point specified: baseline pretreatment blood. The sample's treatment: 15 Gy SBRT to primary tumor, nephrectomy 4 weeks later. Of note for this clone: Its antigen is unknown.

The sequence came from a woman aged 60-70 years with renal cell carcinoma. The starting material was blood, obtained from a patient whose treatment included radiotherapy and nephrectomy. The chain links TRBV9 to TRBJ2-7; D unresolved. The CDR3 region has the DNA TGTGCCAGCAGCGTCCTCCCCGACACTTCTCTCTACGAGCAGTACTTC. This codes for CASSVLPDTSLYEQYF.